This T cell receptor beta chain was identified in a study of follicular helper T cells after annual influenza vaccination. As for the study in general: Across the 2013-2014, 2014-2015 and 2015-2016 vaccination seasons, some subjects were resampled.

Time point noted: 2013-2014 season, 7 days after vaccination. Clones were sequenced by immunoSEQ multiplex PCR, and TCRdb holds only the in-frame ones, with some missing. Of about 9,900 clones in the sample, 84% are singletons; the top ten hold roughly 0.54%. This CDR3 has 16 amino acids. CDR1 is LNHDA, CDR2 SQIVND, per germline (reference sequence). V lost 6 bases, J lost 3 bases, and 17 bases lay in between. The sequence came from an adult who received the influenza vaccine. Sequences were derived from CXCR5- memory CD4+ T cells sorted from blood, sampled 7 days after influenza vaccination. The chain carries TRBV19 and TRBJ2-2; D perhaps matches TRBD1 (6 bases). The CDR3 coding sequence is TGTGCCAGTAGCCCCCGCGTGGGGGCTGACACCGGGGAGCTGTTTTTT. This codes for CASSPRVGADTGELFF. The full variable domain, in which reference TRBV19 and TRBJ2-2 provide the parts outside the CDR3, is DGGITQSPKYLFRKEGQNVTLSCEQNLNHDAMYWYRQDPGQGLRLIYYSQIVNDFQKGDIAEGYSVSREKKESFPLTVTSAQKNPTAFYLCASSPRVGADTGELFFGEGSRLTVL.